Listed here is a single TCR beta chain. Its matching antigen is unknown. Based on CD45RO/CCR7/CD25/CD127/CD95/CD27, CD4+ regulatory, stem cell-like memory, naive and central memory cells were sorted. The data were obtained in a study of beta chain features in type 1 diabetes. Turning to the study itself: Examination of sorted cells across all samples involved more than 100,000,000 cells. Study outcomes and limitations: Any HLA effect on TCRB rearrangement was left unresolved by small sub-analyses. Among all four CD4+ subsets, Type 1 diabetes patients had TCRB CDR3s that were moderately but significantly shorter. Patients showed naive, central memory and Treg TCRB repertoires that appeared more similar than those of healthy donors.

The entirety of the isolated RNA underwent reverse transcription, so expressed TCRB transcripts were sequenced. Assay used: immunoSEQ multiplex PCR; TCRdb lists only in-frame clones, some missing. Of over 200,000 clones listed, roughly a tenth are singletons. Germline loops: CDR1 SEHNR, CDR2 FQNEAQ (reference sequence). The V and J ends lost 0 bases and 1 base respectively, with 15 bases between them. CDR3 length: 17 amino acids. The sequence derives from a man aged 25-45 years with type 1 diabetes. The genes are TRBV7-9 and TRBJ2-5; possibly TRBD2 for D (6 bases). Sequencing was carried out using naive CD4+ T cells from blood. The CDR3 region has the DNA TGTGCCAGCAGCTTAGCGGCACTAGCAACGGGCCAAGAGACCCAGTACTTC. Its translation: CASSLAALATGQETQYF. Full variable domain (rest looked up from reference TRBV7-9 and TRBJ2-5): DTGVSQNPRHKITKRGQNVTFRCDPISEHNRLYWYRQTLGQGPEFLTYFQNEAQLEKSRLLSDRFSAERPKGSFSTLEIQRTEQGDSAMYLCASSLAALATGQETQYFGPGTRLLVL.